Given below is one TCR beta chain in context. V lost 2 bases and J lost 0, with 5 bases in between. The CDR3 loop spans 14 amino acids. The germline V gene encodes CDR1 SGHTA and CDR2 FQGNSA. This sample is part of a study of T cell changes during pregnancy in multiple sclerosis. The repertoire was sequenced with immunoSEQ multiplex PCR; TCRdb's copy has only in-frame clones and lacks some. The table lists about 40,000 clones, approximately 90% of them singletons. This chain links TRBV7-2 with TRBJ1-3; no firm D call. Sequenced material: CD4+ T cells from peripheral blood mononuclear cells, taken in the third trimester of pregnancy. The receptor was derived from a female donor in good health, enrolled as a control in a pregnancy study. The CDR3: CASSLMRSGNTIYF. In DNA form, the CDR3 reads TGTGCCAGCAGCTTAATGCGCTCTGGAAACACCATATATTTT.